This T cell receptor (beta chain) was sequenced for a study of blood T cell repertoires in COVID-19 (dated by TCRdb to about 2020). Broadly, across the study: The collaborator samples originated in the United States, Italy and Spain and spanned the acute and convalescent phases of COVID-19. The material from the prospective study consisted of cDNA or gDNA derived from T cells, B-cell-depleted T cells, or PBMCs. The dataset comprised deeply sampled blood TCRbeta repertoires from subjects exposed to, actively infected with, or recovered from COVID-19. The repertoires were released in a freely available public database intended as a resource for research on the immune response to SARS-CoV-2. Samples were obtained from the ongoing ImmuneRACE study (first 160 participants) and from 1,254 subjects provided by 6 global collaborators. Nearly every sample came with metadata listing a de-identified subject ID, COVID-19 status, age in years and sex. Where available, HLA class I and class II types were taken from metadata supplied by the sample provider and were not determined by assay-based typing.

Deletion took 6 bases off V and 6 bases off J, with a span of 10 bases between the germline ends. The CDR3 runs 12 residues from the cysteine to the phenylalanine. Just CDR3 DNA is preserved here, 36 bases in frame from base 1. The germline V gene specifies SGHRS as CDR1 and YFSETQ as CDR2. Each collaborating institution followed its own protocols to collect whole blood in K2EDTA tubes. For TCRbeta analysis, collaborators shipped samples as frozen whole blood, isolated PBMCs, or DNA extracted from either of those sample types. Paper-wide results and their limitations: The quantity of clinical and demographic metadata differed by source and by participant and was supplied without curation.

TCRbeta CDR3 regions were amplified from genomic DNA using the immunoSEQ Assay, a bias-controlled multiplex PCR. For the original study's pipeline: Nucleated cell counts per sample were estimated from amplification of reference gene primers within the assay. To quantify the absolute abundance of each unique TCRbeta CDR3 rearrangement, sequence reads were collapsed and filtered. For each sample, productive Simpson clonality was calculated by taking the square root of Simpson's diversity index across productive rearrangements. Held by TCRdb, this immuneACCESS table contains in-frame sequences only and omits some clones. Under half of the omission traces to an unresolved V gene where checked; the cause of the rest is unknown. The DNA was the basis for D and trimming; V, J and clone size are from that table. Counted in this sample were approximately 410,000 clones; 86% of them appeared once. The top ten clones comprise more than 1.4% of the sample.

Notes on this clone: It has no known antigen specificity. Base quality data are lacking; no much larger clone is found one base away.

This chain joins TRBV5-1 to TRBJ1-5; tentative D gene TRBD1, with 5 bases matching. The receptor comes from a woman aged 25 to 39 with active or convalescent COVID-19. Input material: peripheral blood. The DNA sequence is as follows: TGCGCCAGCAAACGGAGGGGTCAGCCCCAGCATTTT. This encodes CASKRRGQPQHF. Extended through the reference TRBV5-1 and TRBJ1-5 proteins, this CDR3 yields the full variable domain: KAGVTQTPRYLIKTRGQQVTLSCSPISGHRSVSWYQQTPGQGLQFLFEYFSETQRNKGNFPGRFSGRQFSNSRSEMNVSTLELGDSALYLCASKRRGQPQHFGDGTRLSIL.